These 7 T cell receptor beta chains share one sample of origin, sequenced in a study of T cells in Graves' hyperthyroidism and ophthalmopathy. Researchers took RNA transcripts and amplified the TCR beta CDR3 regions from them. HTBI primers were used for first-round RT-PCR of the TCR CDR3. One entry per CDR3 protein, called by TCRdb with MiXCR from the multiplex PCR reads. The sample includes fewer than 450,000 distinct CDR3 sequences, over 13% of them seen just once. Sequenced sample: blood. Receptors were obtained from a man in his forties or fifties with Graves' ophthalmopathy.

This clonotype was counted many times. The junction departs from germline at one end; a sequencing error may be responsible. The rearrangement joins TRBV6-1 to TRBJ2-7; 7 bases fit TRBD1. The CDR3 contains 14 residues. Germline assignment: CDR1 MNHNS and CDR2 SASEGT. CDR3 sequence reads: CASSPDRWTYEQCF. The CDR3 DNA sequence: TGTGCCAGCAGCCCGGACAGGTGGACCTACGAGCAGTGCTTC.

This clonotype has more than one count but fewer than ten. The chain links TRBV9 to TRBJ1-2; D is unclear. The germline V gene has CDR1 SGDLS and CDR2 YYNGEE. The V gene lost 4 bases and the J gene lost 2 bases, with 9 bases spanning the gap. The CDR3 runs 13 residues. CDR3 DNA sequence: TGTGCCAGCAGCTCGCCTCCAAACTATGGCTACACCTTC. Translated, it gives CASSSPPNYGYTF.

This clonotype was seen many times. The chain carries TRBV19 and TRBJ2-1; 9 bases match TRBD1. CDR3 size: 15 residues. Germline V lookup: CDR1 LNHDA, CDR2 SQIVND (reference sequence). The trim removed 5 bases at V and 5 bases at J, leaving 7 bases unmatched. CDR3 residues: CASSGGQGLNNEQFF. In DNA form, the CDR3 reads TGTGCCAGTAGTGGGGGACAGGGCCTTAACAATGAGCAGTTCTTC.

This clonotype was recorded a few times. The chain employs TRBV29-1 and TRBJ1-4; 7 bases align to TRBD1. The CDR3 totals 12 residues. After removal of 3 bases from V and 8 bases from J, the junction contained 3 bases not matched to a gene. CDR1 is SQVTM and CDR2 is ANQGSEA in the germline V gene. CDR3 coding DNA: TGCAGCGTTGATGGGACAGACGAAAAACTGTTTTTT. This encodes CSVDGTDEKLFF.

This clonotype has more than one count but fewer than ten. This chain connects TRBV6-1 to TRBJ2-7; D ambiguous. The CDR3 is 11 amino acids. Trimming shortened V by 8 bases and J by 3 bases, and 8 bases separated the two germline ends. Looked up from germline, CDR1 is MNHNS and CDR2 is SASEGT. The CDR3 here is CASRGFYEQYF. The DNA of the CDR3 is TGTGCCAGCCGCGGCTTCTACGAGCAGTACTTC.

There are many counts of this clonotype. The rearrangement joins TRBV20-1 to TRBJ2-1; 13 positions agree with TRBD2. The CDR3 sequence is 17 residues long. V was pared by 4 bases and J by 1 base, with 7 bases of the junction left unmatched. In germline, CDR1 is DFQATT, CDR2 SNEGSKA (reference sequence). CDR3 coding DNA: TGCAGTGCTACCGGACTAGCGGGAGTTAGGTCCTACAATGAGCAGTTCTTC. Amino acid sequence: CSATGLAGVRSYNEQFF.

The rearrangement joins TRBV7-2 to TRBJ2-7; D gene unclear. V shed 9 bases and J shed 1 base, with 4 bases lying between them. The CDR3 sequence is 10 residues long. CDR1 is SGHTA, CDR2 FQGNSA, per germline. The CDR3 region has the DNA TGTGCCAGGGATTCCTACGAGCAGTACTTC. Translated, it gives CARDSYEQYF. The whole variable domain, remainder taken from reference TRBV7-2 and TRBJ2-7, is GAGVSQSPSNKVTEKGKDVELRCDPISGHTALYWYRQSLGQGLEFLIYFQGNSAPDKSGLPSDRFSAERTGGSVSTLTIQRTQQEDSAVYLCARDSYEQYFGPGTRLTVT.